This is a list of T cell receptor beta chains from one sample in a study of control samples from healthy donors and cancer patients. TCRdb keeps only in-frame clones here, not all; method: immunoSEQ multiplex PCR. The sample consists of just under 75,000 clones, roughly 84% of them appearing once. The specimen was blood. All receptors derive from a woman aged 45-59 years in good health. The CDR3 runs from the conserved cysteine through the conserved F or W. Each record gives: J gene, clone size, V gene, D gene, CDR3 DNA, CDR3 protein. D genes are given only for firm matches. Expanded clones get a size class; other rows say once, few or many, or leave the size out.

TRBJ2-3,.,TRBV5-1,.,TGCGCCAGCAGCTTGTGGGACTCACAAGATACGCAGTATTTT,CASSLWDSQDTQYF
TRBJ1-5,once,TRBV19,.,TGTGCCAGCCATGACAGTGAGCGTCAGCCCCAGCATTTT,CASHDSERQPQHF
TRBJ2-1,few,TRBV12-5,TRBD2,TGTGCTAGTGGTTTGGTACGACTAGCGTCCTACAATGAGCAGTTCTTC,CASGLVRLASYNEQFF
TRBJ2-5,.,TRBV5-1,.,TGCGCCAGCAGCTTCGGACGGACCGAGGGGGAGACCCAGTACTTC,CASSFGRTEGETQYF
TRBJ2-4,once,TRBV2,TRBD1,TGTGCCAGCAGTCAGGGGGTAGCCAAAAACATTCAGTACTTC,CASSQGVAKNIQYF
TRBJ2-3,.,TRBV27,.,TGTGCCAGCAGAGGCCTGTCAGTGGCCTTTGAGGATACGCAGTATTTT,CASRGLSVAFEDTQYF
TRBJ2-7,once,TRBV10-3,TRBD2,TGTGCCATCAGAGACGGGACTAGCGGGAAGAACGAGCAGTACTTC,CAIRDGTSGKNEQYF
TRBJ2-6,.,TRBV29-1,.,TGCAGCGTTGCTAGTGAGGGCAACGTCCTGACTTTC,CSVASEGNVLTF
TRBJ2-7,few,TRBV3-1/TRBV3-2,.,TGTGCCAGCAGCCAGGACTACGAGCAGTACTTC,CASSQDYEQYF
TRBJ1-6,.,TRBV5-1,.,TGCGCCAGCAGCCTTTACAGGGACGGTTCACCCCTCCACTTT,CASSLYRDGSPLHF
TRBJ1-2,.,TRBV10-3,.,TGTGCCATCAGCCCCATGAAAGAGGCTAACTATGGCTACACCTTC,CAISPMKEANYGYTF
TRBJ1-1,.,TRBV30,.,TGTGCCTGGAGTGTCCACGGGGTGAACACTGAAGCTTTCTTT,CAWSVHGVNTEAFF
TRBJ1-5,few,TRBV18,.,TGTGCCAGCTCACCAACGGGCGGGAATAGCAATCAGCCCCAGCATTTT,CASSPTGGNSNQPQHF
TRBJ1-1,.,TRBV18,.,TGTGCCAGCTCACCGAATCTGGGGATCCGGCCTATTGAAGCTTTCTTT,CASSPNLGIRPIEAFF
TRBJ2-1,.,TRBV7-9,.,TGTGCCAGCAGCTTAGCGGCCAATGAGCAGTTCTTC,CASSLAANEQFF
TRBJ1-1,once,TRBV19,.,TGTGCCAGTACAGGGTATGGCACTGAAGCTTTCTTT,CASTGYGTEAFF
TRBJ1-4,.,TRBV3-1/TRBV3-2,TRBD1,TGTGCCAGCAGCCAATTTGACAGGGGGCTTTCCACGAGCGAGGGAAATGAAAAACTGTTTTTT,CASSQFDRGLSTSEGNEKLFF
TRBJ2-7,.,TRBV6-5,.,TGTGCCAGCAGCACTCTCAGGGGGGATTACGAGCAGTACTTC,CASSTLRGDYEQYF
TRBJ2-7,.,TRBV27,TRBD1,TGTGCCAGCAGTGTCAGGGGGAGACACTTCGAGCAGTACTTC,CASSVRGRHFEQYF